This T cell receptor beta chain came from a study of identical twins' blood T cells. Regarding the study as a whole: V gene usage reportedly matched far better within twin pairs than unrelated donors. Twins shared more top CDR3 clonotypes than unrelated donors did. Twins shared about as many clonotypes as their cloneset sizes predicted.

This clonotype was detected only a few times. No antigen is known for it. Trimming left V 3 bases short and J 6 bases short, with 18 bases between. The CDR3 is 16 amino acids. Per the germline V gene, CDR1 is GTSNPN and CDR2 is SVGIG (reference sequence). Per the study methods: Each donor had about 95,000 to nearly 550,000 clonotypes. One entry per CDR3 protein, called by TCRdb with MiXCR from the 5' RACE reads. It is TCRdb's table, rather than the study itself, that gives the V and J calls and clone size. Of 300,000 to 400,000 distinct CDR3 sequences in the sample, roughly 27% are singletons; the top ten hold 6.1%.

The origin of this receptor is a woman aged 18-49 years in good health. The chain links TRBV30 to TRBJ1-6; a weak D match, TRBD1 (5 bases). Sequencing input: PBMCs. CDR3 coding DNA: TGTGCCTGGAGGTCGACAGACGCCCGTTTTAATTCACCCCTCCACTTT. This encodes CAWRSTDARFNSPLHF. Combining the CDR3 with reference TRBV30 and TRBJ1-6 gives the whole variable domain SQTIHQWPATLVQPVGSPLSLECTVEGTSNPNLYWYRQAAGRGLQLLFYSVGIGQISSEVPQNLSASRPQDRQFILSSKKLLLSDSGFYLCAWRSTDARFNSPLHFGNGTRLTVT.